These 19 T cell receptor beta chains were sequenced from one sample in a study of multiple sclerosis patients with progressive multifocal leukoencephalopathy (dated by TCRdb to about 2019). The sample's time point label, in plain terms: approximately 11 months of natalizumab therapy. Explained via the paper, the treatment or condition label denotes: on natalizumab therapy at sampling. Library preparation used the immunoSEQ multiplex PCR assay. The immuneACCESS repertoire file appears here via TCRdb, limited to in-frame rearrangements. These files lack a portion of the clones; in checked studies, under half of the deficit traces to unresolved V genes, and the cause of the others is not known. The table for this sample lists 20,000 to 25,000 clones; less than 95% of them were counted only once. The ten largest clones take up 2% to 2.5% of the sample. The sequencing here drew on PBMCs, taken from a patient treated with natalizumab. The receptors here all came from a man younger than 40 with multiple sclerosis.

The chain combines TRBV6-1 with TRBJ1-6; D possibly corresponds to TRBD1 (5 bases). This CDR3 has 13 amino acids. V was cut by 0 bases and J by 15 bases, with 12 bases left in between. CDR1 is MNHNS, CDR2 SASEGT, per germline. This CDR3 is CASSEAFGALLHF. The CDR3 bases are TGTGCCAGCAGTGAAGCCTTTGGGGCTCTCCTCCACTTT.

The chain carries TRBV5-6 and TRBJ2-7; TRBD1 aligns across 11 bases. Trimming at V came to 3 bases and at J to 5 bases, leaving 7 bases not matched to a gene. The V gene's germline CDR1 is SGHDT and CDR2 YYEEEE. This CDR3 contains 15 residues. The CDR3 sequence is CASSWVGTGGNEQYF. In DNA, the CDR3 is TGTGCCAGCAGCTGGGTGGGGACAGGGGGAAACGAGCAGTACTTC. The variable domain in full, with the rest retrieved from reference TRBV5-6 and TRBJ2-7, is DAGVTQSPTHLIKTRGQQVTLRCSPKSGHDTVSWYQQALGQGPQFIFQYYEEEERQRGNFPDRFSGHQFPNYSSELNVNALLLGDSALYLCASSWVGTGGNEQYFGPGTRLTVT.

The chain carries TRBV10-3 and TRBJ2-1; 8 nucleotides agree with TRBD2. Germline-derived CDR1 and CDR2 are ENHRY and SYGVKD. This CDR3 is built from 15 residues. V was pared by 9 bases and J by 9 bases, with 16 bases of the junction left unmatched. DNA for the CDR3: TGTGCCATTGAGCCCCGGGGGGGAGGGACTGGTGAGCAGTTCTTC. Amino acid sequence: CAIEPRGGGTGEQFF.

V and J are TRBV19 and TRBJ2-5, with 10 bases aligning to TRBD2. The J call could be wrong; TRBJ2-7 is a better fit for the DNA end. Germline CDR1 is LNHDA and CDR2 is SQIVND (reference sequence). The CDR3 is made up of 15 amino acids. CDR3 region: CASSIGTSGSYEQYF. CDR3 in DNA: TGTGCCAGTAGTATAGGGACTAGCGGATCCTACGAGCAGTACTTC.

This clone has just one count. The rearrangement links TRBV18 to TRBJ2-3; 8 nucleotides align to TRBD1. The CDR3 runs to 13 residues. Germline trimming cut 6 bases from V and 6 bases from J; bases unmatched to any gene: 5. Germline values: CDR1 KGHSH, CDR2 LQKENI. CDR3 sequence: CASSPTGGDTQYF. Written as DNA, the CDR3 is TGTGCCAGCTCGCCAACAGGGGGGGATACGCAGTATTTT.

The chain joins TRBV9 to TRBJ2-3; unclear D gene. CDR3 length equals 17 residues. Germline CDR1 SGDLS, CDR2 YYNGEE. Trimming left V 4 bases short and J 4 bases short, with 22 bases between. DNA of the CDR3: TGTGCCAGCAGCCCTCCGGGTTGGGCGAAAGCCCCAGATACGCAGTATTTT. Translation: CASSPPGWAKAPDTQYF.

The gene calls are TRBV5-1 and TRBJ1-2; D call uncertain. Germline V gene lookup returns CDR1 SGHRS and CDR2 YFSETQ. The CDR3 is made up of 14 amino acids. The V and J ends lost 4 bases and 6 bases respectively, with 16 bases between them. For the CDR3, the DNA is TGCGCCAGCAGCGTCGGCCAGACTCGGAATGGCTACACCTTC. Protein sequence: CASSVGQTRNGYTF.

The V and J genes are TRBV5-1 and TRBJ1-2; 8 bases line up with TRBD1. This CDR3 contains 16 residues. The trim removed 0 bases at V and 7 bases at J, leaving 11 bases unmatched. Germline CDR1 SGHRS, CDR2 YFSETQ. The CDR3 bases are TGCGCCAGCAGCTTGGAGTCAGGGGGCAAAGGTAGTGGCTACACCTTC. It translates to CASSLESGGKGSGYTF.

This clone has only one observation. The chain is built from TRBV2 and TRBJ2-7; weak D call: TRBD1 (6 bases). The CDR3 loop spans 13 amino acids. V was cut by 8 bases and J by 4 bases, with 15 bases left in between. The germline gives CDR1 SNHLY, CDR2 FYNNEI. The CDR3 protein is CASGGQNQYEQYV. The CDR3 bases are TGTGCCAGCGGAGGACAGAATCAGTACGAGCAGTACGTC.

This rearrangement joins TRBV2 to TRBJ2-3, with D uncertain. The CDR3 contains 11 residues. CDR1 is SNHLY, CDR2 FYNNEI, per germline. Trimming left V 6 bases short and J 10 bases short, with 11 bases between. The CDR3 nucleotides read TGTGCCAGCAGGATTTCTAGTGCGCAGTATTTT. Protein sequence: CASRISSAQYF.

The chain links TRBV12-5 to TRBJ2-7; no clear D gene. Germline CDR1 reads LGHNT; CDR2 reads FRNRAP. V lost 1 base, J lost 0 bases, and 7 bases lay in between. The CDR3 runs to 14 residues. The CDR3 DNA follows: TGTGCTAGTGGTTTGGCCAGCAGCTCCTACGAGCAGTACTTC. It encodes CASGLASSSYEQYF. The variable domain in full, with the rest retrieved from reference TRBV12-5 and TRBJ2-7, is DARVTQTPRHKVTEMGQEVTMRCQPILGHNTVFWYRQTMMQGLELLAYFRNRAPLDDSGMPKDRFSAEMPDATLATLKIQPSEPRDSAVYFCASGLASSSYEQYFGPGTRLTVT.

The chain uses TRBV9 and TRBJ1-2, with D unresolved. The CDR3 spans 16 residues. With 4 bases removed from V and 2 bases from J, the gap between germline ends came to 18 bases. Germline V gene sequence: CDR1 SGDLS, CDR2 YYNGEE. As DNA, the CDR3 is TGTGCCAGCAGCCCCACGATTGGAAGGCCGAACTATGGCTACACCTTC. The encoded protein is CASSPTIGRPNYGYTF.

J is TRBJ2-1 and V is TRBV4-3, with 13 bases fitting TRBD2. The CDR3 length is 17 residues. V lost 1 base and J lost 6; bases outside the gene matches: 6. Germline V gene lookup returns CDR1 LGHNA and CDR2 YSLEER. The CDR3 is CASSQGLLAGGGNEQFF. The CDR3 coding sequence is TGCGCCAGCAGCCAAGGCTTACTAGCGGGAGGGGGCAATGAGCAGTTCTTC.

The J gene is TRBJ2-7, the V gene TRBV6-5; tentative D call: TRBD2 (5 bases). Trimming shortened V by 8 bases and J by 3 bases, and 11 bases separated the two germline ends. CDR1 MNHEY and CDR2 SVGAGI come from the germline V gene. The length of the CDR3 is 12 residues. In DNA, the CDR3 is TGTGCCAGCCGAAGGGAGCGCTACGAGCAGTACGTC. This gives the protein CASRRERYEQYV.

This clone was observed once. The DNA of the CDR3 is TGTGCCAGCAGGGACAGCCCCACAGATACGCAGTATTTT. Protein: CASRDSPTDTQYF. V and J are TRBV5-4 and TRBJ2-3; a weak D match, TRBD1 (6 bases). Trimming shortened V by 5 bases and J by 2 bases, and 9 bases separated the two germline ends. This CDR3 is 13 amino acids long. Germline V CDR1 and CDR2: SGHNT, YYREEE (reference sequence).

There are a few counts of this clone. The chain combines TRBV5-4 with TRBJ1-1; D is undetermined. V lost 1 base and J 1 base, leaving 8 bases between the germline ends. This CDR3 contains 14 residues. The germline gives CDR1 SGHNT, CDR2 YYREEE (reference sequence). CDR3 residues: CASSLNWGNTEAFF. Written as DNA, the CDR3 is TGTGCCAGCAGCTTGAATTGGGGGAACACTGAAGCTTTCTTT.

CDR3 loop: CASSLSPNEQFF. The CDR3 bases are TGTGCCAGCAGCCTCAGTCCCAATGAGCAGTTCTTC. This rearrangement joins TRBV13 to TRBJ2-1, with D hard to call. Germline V lookup: CDR1 PRHDT, CDR2 FYEKMQ (reference sequence). Trimming took 5 bases from V and 6 from J, leaving 8 bases between them. CDR3 length equals 12 residues.

The chain has TRBV4-1 and TRBJ2-5, with 7 bases that match TRBD2. The V segment lost 1 base and the J segment 3 bases; nucleotides outside the gene matches: 5. The V gene's germline CDR1 is MGHRA and CDR2 YSYEKL. This CDR3 is 15 amino acids long. The CDR3, as DNA: TGCGCCAGCAGCCAAGTGTTCCTAGCGGAAGAGACCCAGTACTTC. Translating gives CASSQVFLAEETQYF.

The gene calls are TRBV6-5 and TRBJ2-1; unclear D gene. CDR3 length: 13 amino acids. Germline V CDR1 and CDR2: MNHEY, SVGAGI. Trimming removed 4 bases at V and 0 bases at J, with 4 bases between. CDR3 in amino acids: CASSFDSYNEQFF. The DNA for the CDR3 is TGTGCCAGCAGTTTTGACTCCTACAATGAGCAGTTCTTC.